This is a list of T cell receptor beta chains from one sample in a study of shared clonotypes between healthy human individuals. TCRdb's table, derived via immunoSEQ multiplex PCR, lists solely in-frame clones and lacks some. The sample has about 2 million clones, 90% to 95% seen once. Sequencing was carried out using naive CD4+ T cells sorted from blood. The receptor source for this set is a man younger than 35 in good health. Both conserved end residues are part of each CDR3. Fields, in order: J gene, CDR3 length, D gene, V gene, CDR3 protein. The D gene is left open where the match is weak.

>TRBJ1-3|18|TRBD1|TRBV5-4
CASSFSPGQGMRGNTIYF
>TRBJ2-2|15|NA|TRBV7-2
CASSPQIGDAGELFF
>TRBJ1-4|14|NA|TRBV6-1
CASGRTPLLEKLFF
>TRBJ2-7|14|NA|TRBV28
CASSLLRGGGEQYF
>TRBJ2-7|15|NA|TRBV19
CASTSSQNWAGEQYF
>TRBJ2-2|14|NA|TRBV5-1
CASRALDNTGELFF
>TRBJ2-7|17|NA|TRBV5-1
CASSLAPMAGTTYEQYF
>TRBJ2-7|13|NA|TRBV11-3
CASSLNDADEQYF
>TRBJ2-5|15|TRBD1|TRBV9
CASSVTGVMGETQYF
>TRBJ2-5|17|TRBD1|TRBV4-3
CASSQRRGTGDRETQYF
>TRBJ1-5|14|NA|TRBV13
CASSLWGKNQPQHF
>TRBJ2-7|13|NA|TRBV2
CASSEDSFNEQYF
>TRBJ1-6|14|NA|TRBV5-5
CASSLGQLNSPLHF
>TRBJ2-7|14|NA|TRBV6-5
CASSPLWSSYEQYF
>TRBJ2-1|14|NA|TRBV9
CASNAGFTYNEQFF
>TRBJ1-6|14|NA|TRBV30
CAWGREGLNSPLHF
>TRBJ2-5|13|NA|TRBV5-1
CASSLQGSETQYF
>TRBJ1-6|15|NA|TRBV6-6
CASSHTGQMNSPLHF
>TRBJ2-7|15|TRBD1|TRBV29-1
CSFSGGPHSTYEQYF
>TRBJ1-5|12|NA|TRBV28
CASSPLVQPQHF
>TRBJ1-5|13|NA|TRBV6-1
CASSEGIATPQHF
>TRBJ2-7|14|TRBD1|TRBV9
CASSTGQGPYEQYF
>TRBJ1-5|15|NA|TRBV6-1
CASSAGRTSNQPQHF
>TRBJ2-7|16|TRBD2|TRBV19
CASRPSGLAVIYEQYF
>TRBJ2-5|15|TRBD1|TRBV9
CASSVGTGGASAQYF
>TRBJ1-2|13|NA|TRBV13
CASNREAGYGYTF
>TRBJ2-1|17|NA|TRBV7-2
CASSRPGGNLLRNEQFF
>TRBJ1-1|12|NA|TRBV19
CASSIRNTEAFF
>TRBJ2-2|15|NA|TRBV5-1
CASSPETGSTGELFF
>TRBJ2-4|16|TRBD2|TRBV5-1
CASSLEGLAGVNIQYF
>TRBJ1-3|15|NA|TRBV7-9
CASSLGTASGNTIYF
>TRBJ1-2|17|TRBD1|TRBV27
CASSSLPGLTGDYGYTF
>TRBJ2-3|14|NA|TRBV5-1
CASSLEAGADTQYF
>TRBJ2-1|16|TRBD2|TRBV5-6
CASSLGLAGFYNEQFF
>TRBJ2-7|15|NA|TRBV11-2
CASSLGTMSSYEQYF
>TRBJ1-1|14|NA|TRBV5-4
CASSLGRLNTEAFF
>TRBJ2-7|14|TRBD1|TRBV10-3
CAISEGTGAGEQYF
>TRBJ2-7|17|TRBD2|TRBV5-1
CASSPPGALAGTYEQYF
>TRBJ1-5|15|TRBD1|TRBV5-1
CASSRTGNNNQPQHF
>TRBJ1-5|13|NA|TRBV18
CASSPDSNQPQHF
>TRBJ2-7|14|TRBD1|TRBV19
CASSMPGGWYEQYF
>TRBJ1-6|15|NA|TRBV18
CASSPLGGDNSPLHF
>TRBJ2-7|11|NA|TRBV5-1
CASSSTYEQYF
>TRBJ2-7|15|NA|TRBV6-1
CASGILWGGQDEQYF
>TRBJ1-2|17|NA|TRBV18
CASSPQQAPGINYGYTF
>TRBJ1-1|15|TRBD1|TRBV19
CASQDRGSMNTEAFF
>TRBJ1-1|17|NA|TRBV18
CASSILSEGPGGSEAFF
>TRBJ1-6|14|TRBD1|TRBV6-4
CASSPTGVNSPLHF
>TRBJ1-2|14|NA|TRBV13
CASRRTPTNYGYTF
>TRBJ1-3|13|TRBD1|TRBV7-2
CATTGEAGNTIYF
>TRBJ2-4|19|TRBD2|TRBV2
CASSPSSAGGIIAKNIQYF
>TRBJ1-2|13|NA|TRBV2
CASSTEGEEGYTF
>TRBJ1-4|16|NA|TRBV6-5
CASSYSGPGTNEKLFF
>TRBJ2-2|15|NA|TRBV18
CASSLQGDYTGELFF